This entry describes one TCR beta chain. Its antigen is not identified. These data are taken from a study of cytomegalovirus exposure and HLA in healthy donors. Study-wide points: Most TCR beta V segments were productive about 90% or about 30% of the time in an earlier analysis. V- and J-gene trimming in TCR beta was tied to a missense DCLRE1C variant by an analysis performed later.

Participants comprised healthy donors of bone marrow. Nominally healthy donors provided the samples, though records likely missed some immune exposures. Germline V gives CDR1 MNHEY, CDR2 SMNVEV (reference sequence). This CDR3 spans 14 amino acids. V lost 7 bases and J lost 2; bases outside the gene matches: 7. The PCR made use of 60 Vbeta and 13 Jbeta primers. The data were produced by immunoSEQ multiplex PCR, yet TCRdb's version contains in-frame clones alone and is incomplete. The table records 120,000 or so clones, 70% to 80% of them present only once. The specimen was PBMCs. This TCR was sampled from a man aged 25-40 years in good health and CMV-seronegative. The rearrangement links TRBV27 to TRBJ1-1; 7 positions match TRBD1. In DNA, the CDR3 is TGTGCCAGCACTCCGGGACAGAAAAACACTGAAGCTTTCTTT. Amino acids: CASTPGQKNTEAFF.